This TCR beta chain was profiled in a study of T cells in Graves' hyperthyroidism and ophthalmopathy. V shed 2 bases and J shed 2 bases, with 2 bases lying between them. This CDR3 is 12 amino acids long. CDR1 ENHRY and CDR2 SYGVKD come from the germline V gene. Study results and limitations: Ophthalmopathy cases were set apart from stable hyperthyroidism by a 13 V-J model. In blood, most of the thyroid clonotypes expanded above 0.001 were also present.

Around 10 ml of fresh peripheral blood supplied the PBMCs. The CDR3 regions of TCR beta were amplified from RNA transcripts. First-round RT-PCR with HTBI primers amplified the TCR CDR3 region. TCRdb reprocessed the multiplex PCR reads with MiXCR, giving one entry per CDR3 protein. The sample holds 450,000 to 600,000 distinct CDR3 sequences, around 20% seen once. This clonotype has more than one count but fewer than ten. The antigen remains undetermined. The V and J genes are TRBV10-3 and TRBJ2-3; no definite D call. Material: blood. The clonotype originates from a middle-aged man with Graves' ophthalmopathy. CDR3: CAISETTDTQYF. In DNA, the CDR3 is TGTGCCATCAGTGAGACCACAGATACGCAGTATTTT.